The 10 T cell receptor beta chains in this list originate from one sample, sequenced in a study of OX40 agonist ivuxolimab in advanced cancers. The table came from immunoSEQ multiplex PCR; TCRdb's copy has only in-frame clones and leaves some out. The data hold about 69,000 clones, with approximately 91% observed a single time. Sequencing used CD4+ or CD8+ T cells sorted from blood, obtained in a trial of the OX40 agonist ivuxolimab. Receptors were obtained from an adult with an advanced solid tumor such as melanoma, head and neck, liver or kidney cancer.

This clone was recorded only once. The chain employs TRBV6-6 and TRBJ1-2; D is unresolved. V was pared by 1 base and J by 8 bases, with 14 bases between. This CDR3 spans 14 amino acids. CDR1 and CDR2 (germline): MNHNY, SVGAGI (reference sequence). CDR3 residues: CASSYFGPRLGYTF. As DNA, the CDR3 is TGTGCCAGCAGTTACTTCGGACCTAGGCTGGGCTACACCTTC.

The chain has TRBV15 and TRBJ2-5; TRBD2 matches 9 bases. CDR1 and CDR2 (germline): LNHNV, YYDKDF (reference sequence). The CDR3 spans 16 residues. The V segment lost 1 base and the J segment 2 bases; nucleotides outside the gene matches: 5. The CDR3 loop reads CATSRGLAGTQETQYF. The DNA for the CDR3 is TGTGCCACCAGCAGAGGTCTAGCGGGGACTCAAGAGACCCAGTACTTC.

V usage is TRBV12-5 and J usage is TRBJ2-6; tentatively, D is TRBD1 (6 bases). Trimming left V 1 base short and J 2 bases short, with 12 bases between. The CDR3 runs 17 residues. Germline CDR1 is LGHNT and CDR2 is FRNRAP. For the CDR3, the DNA is TGTGCTAGTGGTTTGGCCCTAGGGGGTACTGGGGCCAACGTCCTGACTTTC. Protein: CASGLALGGTGANVLTF.

This clone occurred once. This chain connects TRBV6-1 to TRBJ2-7; 10 nucleotides line up with TRBD1. Germline-derived CDR1 and CDR2 are MNHNS and SASEGT. The length of the CDR3 is 17 residues. After removal of 3 bases from V and 0 bases from J, the junction contained 8 bases not matched to a gene. CDR3 DNA sequence: TGTGCCAGCAGTGACAATGGACAGGGGGATAGCTCCTACGAGCAGTACTTC. The encoded protein is CASSDNGQGDSSYEQYF.

V usage is TRBV27 and J usage is TRBJ2-7; 10 nucleotides line up with TRBD2. This CDR3 has 15 residues. Germline V CDR1 and CDR2: MNHEY, SMNVEV (reference sequence). V lost 6 bases, J lost 5 bases, and 10 bases stayed unmatched. CDR3 protein: CASRTASGRSHEQYF. The CDR3, as DNA: TGTGCCAGCAGGACCGCTAGCGGGAGATCTCACGAGCAGTACTTC.

V is TRBV18 and J is TRBJ1-2, with 7 positions matching TRBD1. Trimming at V came to 6 bases and at J to 3 bases, leaving 4 bases not matched to a gene. The CDR3 runs 13 residues. Per the germline V gene, CDR1 is KGHSH and CDR2 is LQKENI. CDR3 nucleotide sequence: TGTGCCAGCTCCATCACAGGGGACTATGGCTACACCTTC. Its protein is CASSITGDYGYTF.

V usage is TRBV10-3 and J usage is TRBJ2-7; a weak D match, TRBD1 (6 bases). The CDR3 has 13 residues. Trimming left V 11 bases short and J 6 bases short, with 20 bases between. Germline assignment: CDR1 ENHRY and CDR2 SYGVKD. The chain's CDR3 is CAAEGTKGAEQYF. The CDR3, as DNA: TGTGCCGCCGAGGGGACAAAGGGTGCCGAGCAGTACTTC.

The chain joins TRBV5-1 to TRBJ2-1; TRBD2 matches 11 bases. This CDR3 is built from 16 residues. The J segment lost 5 bases and the V segment lost 0 bases, leaving 4 bases of the junction unmatched. Germline V CDR1 and CDR2: SGHRS, YFSETQ. CDR3 in amino acids: CASSLGLAGGNNEQFF. In nucleotides, the CDR3 is TGCGCCAGCAGCTTGGGGCTAGCGGGAGGAAACAATGAGCAGTTCTTC.

V and J are TRBV29-1 and TRBJ1-1, with TRBD1 identical over 7 bases. The CDR3 spans 17 residues. The germline V gene has CDR1 SQVTM and CDR2 ANQGSEA. Germline trimming cut 4 bases from V and 0 bases from J; bases unmatched to any gene: 14. The CDR3 bases are TGCAGCGTTGTCCCGGGACAGCTCGCTAGGGTGAACACTGAAGCTTTCTTT. This codes for CSVVPGQLARVNTEAFF.

The genes are TRBV7-9 and TRBJ2-7; 8 positions match TRBD2. The CDR3 has 14 residues. The junction had 9 bases not matched to a gene; V was cut back by 5 bases and J by 6 bases. CDR1 and CDR2 (germline): SEHNR, FQNEAQ (reference sequence). The CDR3 nucleotides are TGTGCCAGCAGCAAGCGGGAGCTAGGGATCGAGCAGTACTTC. This codes for CASSKRELGIEQYF.